The clone carrying this TCR beta chain showed up many times. The data derive from a study of T-cell reconstitution after alpha-beta-depleted transplantation in children. The ends were cut back, 2 bases at V and 7 bases at J, with 26 bases in the middle. CDR3 size: 18 residues. Looked up from germline, CDR1 is MNHEY and CDR2 is SVGAGI. Using unique molecular identifiers, the investigators prepared the TCRbeta library. Via MiXCR, TCRdb re-called the PCR reads, giving one row per CDR3 protein. The table shows about 190,000 distinct CDR3 sequences, with more than 6.5% occurring only once. The clonotype was recovered from a human donor who donated a stem cell graft to a child with Wiskott-Aldrich syndrome. The specimen comprised PBMCs from the stem cell graft donor, sampled from the stem cell graft. The V call is TRBV6-5, the J call TRBJ1-1, with D hard to call. The CDR3 DNA is TGTGCCAGCAGTTACGGGCGAACCTTACGAGGCGTGGTCCTTGAAGCTTTCTTT. Its protein product is CASSYGRTLRGVVLEAFF.